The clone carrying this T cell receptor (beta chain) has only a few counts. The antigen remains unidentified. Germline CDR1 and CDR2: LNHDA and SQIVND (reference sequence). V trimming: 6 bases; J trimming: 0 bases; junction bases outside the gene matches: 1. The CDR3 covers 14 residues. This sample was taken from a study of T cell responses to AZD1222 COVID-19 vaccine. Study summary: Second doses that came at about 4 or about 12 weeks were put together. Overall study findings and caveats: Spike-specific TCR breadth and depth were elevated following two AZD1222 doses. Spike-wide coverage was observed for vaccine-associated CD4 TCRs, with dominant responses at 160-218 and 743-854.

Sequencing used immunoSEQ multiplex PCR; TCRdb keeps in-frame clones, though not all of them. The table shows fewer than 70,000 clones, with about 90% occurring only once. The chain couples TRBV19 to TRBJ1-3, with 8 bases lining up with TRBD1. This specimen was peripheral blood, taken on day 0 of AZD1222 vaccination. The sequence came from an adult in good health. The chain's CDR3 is CASRGQVSGNTIYF. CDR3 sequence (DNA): TGTGCCAGTAGGGGACAGGTCTCTGGAAACACCATATATTTT.